This T cell receptor beta chain stems from a study of blood T cell repertoires in COVID-19 (dated by TCRdb to 2018 to 2020). About the study as a whole: Samples covering the acute and convalescent phases of COVID-19 were provided by collaborators in the United States, Italy and Spain. Samples came from the ongoing ImmuneRACE study (first 160 participants) plus 1,254 subjects from 6 global collaborators. The repertoires were released in a freely available public database meant as a resource for research on the immune response to SARS-CoV-2. The material from the prospective study consisted of cDNA or gDNA derived from T cells, B-cell-depleted T cells, or PBMCs. Subjects who had been exposed to COVID-19, were actively infected with it, or had recovered from it provided the deeply sampled blood TCRbeta repertoires that made up the dataset. The sample metadata nearly always contained a de-identified subject ID, COVID-19 status, age in years and sex. HLA class I and class II types, where available, came from metadata supplied by the sample provider rather than from assay-based typing. General study outcomes and caveats: Clinical and demographic metadata were provided uncurated, with the amount varying by source and participant.

The CDR3 contains 11 residues, cysteine and phenylalanine counted. Solely the CDR3 DNA is kept, with 33 bases framed from the first base. The germline V gene specifies MNHEY as CDR1 and SVGAGI as CDR2. About this clone itself: What this receptor recognizes is not known. Base qualities were left out, and no much larger clone turns up one base away.

The immunoSEQ Assay, a bias-controlled multiplex PCR, was used to amplify TCRbeta CDR3 regions from genomic DNA. The original methods were these. Within the assay, amplification of reference gene primers was used to estimate how many nucleated cells each sample contained. Sequence reads were collapsed and filtered to measure the absolute abundance of every unique TCRbeta CDR3 rearrangement. For each sample, productive Simpson clonality was calculated by taking the square root of Simpson's diversity index across productive rearrangements. In its TCRdb copy, this immuneACCESS table keeps in-frame sequences only and misses some clones. Where compared with another copy, unresolved V genes explain less than half of these, and the others have no known cause. V and J calls and clone size are those listed in that table; D and trimming were worked out from the DNA. The sample has fewer than 250,000 clones on record, about 93% of them singletons. The ten largest clones capture roughly 0.89% of the sample.

In Seattle, one collaborating source enrolled patients while the infection was active and tracked those patients longitudinally over the course of disease. Whole blood was collected in K2EDTA tubes by collaborating institutions according to the institutions' own protocols. For TCRbeta analysis, collaborators shipped samples as frozen whole blood, isolated PBMCs, or DNA extracted from either of those sample types. Sequencing input: peripheral blood. This sequence was found in a man aged 25 to 40 with COVID-19, enrolled during active disease. The rearranged segments are TRBV6-5 and TRBJ2-3, and possibly TRBD1, on 5 matching bases. The CDR3 is CAVGAADTQYF. The nucleotides are TGTGCTGTAGGGGCCGCAGATACGCAGTATTTT.